The 14 T cell receptor beta chains below were found in one sample sequenced in a study of cytomegalovirus exposure and HLA in healthy donors. Here immunoSEQ multiplex PCR was the method, and the copy in TCRdb shows in-frame clones only, minus some. This table has about 79,000 clones, over 85% appearing once. Input material: PBMCs. The receptors stem from a woman aged 30 to 39 in good health and CMV-seronegative.

V and J are TRBV30 and TRBJ2-1; D is possibly TRBD1 (5 bases). The CDR3 covers 12 residues. V shed 2 bases and J shed 6 bases, with 8 bases lying between them. The germline V gene encodes CDR1 GTSNPN and CDR2 SVGIG (reference sequence). CDR3 amino acids: CAWSQGGNEQFF. For the CDR3, the DNA is TGTGCCTGGAGTCAGGGCGGCAATGAGCAGTTCTTC.

The rearrangement links TRBV5-6 to TRBJ1-1, with D perhaps TRBD1 (6 bases). Germline V gene sequence: CDR1 SGHDT, CDR2 YYEEEE. Trimming cost V 3 bases and J 1 base, with 13 bases left between them. The CDR3 runs to 15 residues. CDR3 region: CASSWTDFRNTEAFF. CDR3 sequence (DNA): TGTGCCAGCAGCTGGACAGACTTCAGGAACACTGAAGCTTTCTTT.

The rearrangement uses TRBV7-6 and TRBJ2-2, with D possibly being TRBD2 (7 bases). Germline CDR1 SGHVS, CDR2 FNYEAQ. V was cut by 2 bases and J by 4 bases, with 11 bases left in between. This CDR3 is built from 15 residues. CDR3 DNA sequence: TGTGCCAGCAGCTTATCGGGGGGCGTCACCGGGGAGCTGTTTTTT. It encodes CASSLSGGVTGELFF.

The chain links TRBV5-1 to TRBJ2-5; the match to TRBD2 covers 8 bases. The CDR3 loop spans 16 amino acids. With 5 bases clipped from V and 1 base from J, the junction kept 10 bases outside the gene matches. Germline-derived CDR1 and CDR2 are SGHRS and YFSETQ. The CDR3 DNA is TGCGCCAGCAGAAGTTTACTAGCGGAACTCCAAGAGACCCAGTACTTC. This gives the protein CASRSLLAELQETQYF.

The rearrangement uses TRBV6-5 and TRBJ1-2, with 9 bases lining up with TRBD1. Germline CDR1 MNHEY, CDR2 SVGAGI. J gave up 8 bases and V 5 bases, and 12 bases lay outside the gene matches. The CDR3 is 15 residues long. The CDR3, as DNA: TGTGCCAGCAGTAACAGGGACAGGGCCGTGAGAGGCTACACCTTC. Translated: CASSNRDRAVRGYTF.

This sequence joins TRBV5-1 and TRBJ2-3; the D gene is possibly TRBD2 (6 bases). The V gene's germline CDR1 is SGHRS and CDR2 YFSETQ. The CDR3 spans 15 residues. V lost 0 bases and J lost 8, with 16 bases in between. The CDR3 loop reads CASSLGQARRGTQYF. DNA for the CDR3: TGCGCCAGCAGCTTGGGGCAGGCCAGGCGGGGTACGCAGTATTTT. The variable domain in full, completed from reference TRBV5-1 and TRBJ2-3, reads KAGVTQTPRYLIKTRGQQVTLSCSPISGHRSVSWYQQTPGQGLQFLFEYFSETQRNKGNFPGRFSGRQFSNSRSEMNVSTLELGDSALYLCASSLGQARRGTQYFGPGTRLTVL.

The V call is TRBV5-1, the J call TRBJ1-2, with TRBD1 identical over 9 bases. The CDR3 runs 15 residues. V trimming: 7 bases; J trimming: 5 bases; junction bases outside the gene matches: 12. Per the germline V gene, CDR1 is SGHRS and CDR2 is YFSETQ. The CDR3 DNA reads TGCGCCAGCGCGGCAGAATGGGACAGGGTATATGGCTACACCTTC. It translates to CASAAEWDRVYGYTF.

This clone showed up just once. This CDR3 is CASSLRLGTSGYNEQFF. The CDR3 DNA is TGTGCCAGCAGCTTACGTCTCGGGACTAGCGGATACAATGAGCAGTTCTTC. The chain joins TRBV7-9 to TRBJ2-1; 11 bases line up with TRBD2. CDR1 and CDR2 from the germline V gene are SEHNR and FQNEAQ (reference sequence). V was pared by 2 bases and J by 4 bases, with 7 bases of the junction left unmatched. The CDR3 loop spans 17 amino acids.

In regard to this clone: An end of the junction does not agree with germline; a read error may underlie this. The genes are TRBV7-7 and TRBJ2-1; 7 bases are a match to TRBD2. This CDR3 has 15 residues. CDR1 is SSHAT, CDR2 FNYEAQ, per germline (reference sequence). CDR3 in amino acids: CASSLGLAEYNEQFF. The DNA for the CDR3 is TGTGCTAGCAGCTTAGGTCTAGCGGAGTACAATGAGCAGTTCTTC. Using reference TRBV7-7 and TRBJ2-1 for the parts outside the CDR3, the full variable domain is GAGVSQSPRYKVTKRGQDVTLRCDPISSHATLYWYQQALGQGPEFLTYFNYEAQPDKSGLPSDRFSAERPEGSISTLTIQRTEQRDSAMYRCASSLGLAEYNEQFFGPGTRLTVL.

The chain recombines TRBV7-9 with TRBJ2-7; D not resolved. The CDR3 sequence is 14 residues long. Per the germline V gene, CDR1 is SEHNR and CDR2 is FQNEAQ (reference sequence). Trimming stripped 0 bases from V and 3 bases from J, with 9 bases between. The CDR3 protein is CASSLASRSYEQYF. CDR3 nucleotides: TGTGCCAGCAGCTTAGCGTCTCGGAGCTACGAGCAGTACTTC.

The CDR3 region is CASSVVGRTGELFF. The DNA of the CDR3 is TGTGCCAGCAGCGTAGTGGGGCGGACCGGGGAGCTGTTTTTT. The chain recombines TRBV9 with TRBJ2-2, with D maybe TRBD1 (5 bases). The germline CDR1 and CDR2 sequences are SGDLS and YYNGEE. This CDR3 has 14 residues. Trimming removed 0 bases at V and 5 bases at J, with 8 bases between.

V usage is TRBV28 and J usage is TRBJ2-2, with D possibly being TRBD2 (6 bases). CDR3 length equals 15 residues. Trimming pared 0 bases from V and 8 bases from J, leaving 13 bases between. Looked up from germline, CDR1 is MDHEN and CDR2 is SYDVKM. CDR3 in amino acids: CASSLWAGLAGELFF. The DNA of the CDR3 is TGTGCCAGCAGTTTATGGGCGGGGTTAGCGGGGGAGCTGTTTTTT.

The V call is TRBV5-4, the J call TRBJ1-1; D not resolved. Trimming took off 0 bases at V and 4 bases at J, with 10 bases between the two ends. CDR1 and CDR2 from the germline V gene are SGHNT and YYREEE (reference sequence). There are 14 residues in the CDR3. For the CDR3, the DNA is TGTGCCAGCAGCTTGGAGGTGGGCTTCACTGAAGCTTTCTTT. Translation: CASSLEVGFTEAFF.

The V gene is TRBV27, the J gene TRBJ1-6; D call uncertain. V lost 6 bases and J 0 bases, leaving 15 bases between the germline ends. CDR3 length: 17 amino acids. Germline assignment: CDR1 MNHEY and CDR2 SMNVEV (reference sequence). The CDR3 coding sequence is TGTGCCAGCAGCCCTTCCAGATATGGCTCCTATAATTCACCCCTCCACTTT. Protein sequence: CASSPSRYGSYNSPLHF.